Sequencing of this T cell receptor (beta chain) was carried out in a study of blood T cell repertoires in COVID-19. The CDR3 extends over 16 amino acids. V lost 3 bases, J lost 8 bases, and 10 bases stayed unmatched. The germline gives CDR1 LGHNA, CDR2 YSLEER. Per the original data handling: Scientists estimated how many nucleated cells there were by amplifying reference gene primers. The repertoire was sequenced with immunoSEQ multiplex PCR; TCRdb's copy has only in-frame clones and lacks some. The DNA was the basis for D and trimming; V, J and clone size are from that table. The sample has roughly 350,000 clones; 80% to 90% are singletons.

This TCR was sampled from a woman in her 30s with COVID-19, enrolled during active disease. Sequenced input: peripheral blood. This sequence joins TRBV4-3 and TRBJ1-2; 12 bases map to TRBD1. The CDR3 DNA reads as TGCGCCAGCAGCCATCTGCCGGGACAGGGGGCGCAAGGCTACACCTTC. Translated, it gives CASSHLPGQGAQGYTF.